These 32 T cell receptor beta chains came from one sample sequenced in a study of identifying expanded T cells in peripheral blood. Sequenced by immunoSEQ multiplex PCR; TCRdb stores in-frame clones only, minus some. The sample records tens of thousands of clones, over 80% being singletons. The sample taken for sequencing was blood. All receptors come from a person aged 18 to 75 in good health.

The chain carries TRBV9 and TRBJ2-6; no reliable D call. Germline CDR1 reads SGDLS; CDR2 reads YYNGEE. V was clipped by 0 bases and J by 1 base, with 20 bases between them. The CDR3 loop spans 20 amino acids. The CDR3 protein is CASSVEETGSIYSGANVLTF. CDR3 sequence (DNA): TGTGCCAGCAGCGTAGAAGAGACTGGCAGCATATATTCTGGGGCCAACGTCCTGACTTTC.

V usage is TRBV28 and J usage is TRBJ2-1; 7 nucleotides agree with TRBD2. With V trimmed by 4 bases and J by 6 bases, 12 bases remained unmatched. Germline V gene sequence: CDR1 MDHEN, CDR2 SYDVKM. The length of the CDR3 is 16 residues. CDR3 sequence: CASSSWSGVSVNEQFF. As DNA, the CDR3 is TGTGCCAGCAGTTCCTGGAGCGGGGTTTCGGTCAATGAGCAGTTCTTC.

The rearrangement links TRBV6-1 to TRBJ2-2, with 8 bases that match TRBD1. This CDR3 contains 13 residues. Trimming took 4 bases from V and 5 from J; bases not matched to a gene: 0. Per germline, CDR1 MNHNS and CDR2 SASEGT. This CDR3 is CASSGTGTGELFF. The CDR3, as DNA: TGTGCCAGCAGTGGGACAGGGACCGGGGAGCTGTTTTTT.

The CDR3 region has the DNA TGTGCCAGCAGCTTAGAGCTTTCAGGGGGCGGCAATCAGCCCCAGCATTTT. It specifies CASSLELSGGGNQPQHF. The chain has TRBV7-8 and TRBJ1-5; 8 bases fit TRBD1. Trimming removed 1 base from V and 2 bases from J; junction bases left unmatched: 7. In germline, CDR1 is SGHVS, CDR2 FQNEAQ. The CDR3 spans 17 residues.

This rearrangement joins TRBV6-5 to TRBJ2-2; no reliable D call. The CDR3 has 14 residues. V lost 7 bases, J lost 5 bases, and 14 bases lay in between. Germline V CDR1 and CDR2: MNHEY, SVGAGI. CDR3 sequence (DNA): TGTGCCAGCACCCTCCAGCGAGGAACCGGGGAGCTGTTTTTT. Its protein product is CASTLQRGTGELFF.

The rearrangement uses TRBV10-3 and TRBJ2-1; possible D gene TRBD2, 6 bases. This CDR3 comprises 17 residues. From germline, CDR1 is ENHRY and CDR2 SYGVKD. The ends were cut back, 3 bases at V and 3 bases at J, with 18 bases in the middle. This chain's CDR3 is CAISERGYLRDYNEQFF. The CDR3 nucleotides read TGTGCCATCAGTGAACGGGGGTATCTGAGGGACTACAATGAGCAGTTCTTC.

J is TRBJ2-7 and V is TRBV28, with D perhaps TRBD2 (6 bases). Per germline, CDR1 MDHEN and CDR2 SYDVKM. Trimming stripped 3 bases from V and 0 bases from J, with 9 bases between. This CDR3 is 14 amino acids long. CDR3: CASSFGGSSYEQYF. CDR3 DNA: TGTGCCAGCAGTTTTGGGGGGAGCTCCTACGAGCAGTACTTC.

This sequence joins TRBV7-2 and TRBJ1-4; 9 bases are a match to TRBD1. Trimming at V came to 6 bases and at J to 7 bases, leaving 9 bases not matched to a gene. In germline, CDR1 is SGHTA, CDR2 FQGNSA. The CDR3 sequence is 15 residues long. The CDR3 loop reads CASSLVGTGSEKLFF. DNA of the CDR3: TGTGCCAGCAGTCTCGTTGGGACAGGGTCTGAAAAACTGTTTTTT.

The chain couples TRBV15 to TRBJ2-2, with 10 bases identical to TRBD2. Trimming removed 4 bases from V and 2 bases from J; junction bases left unmatched: 4. This CDR3 spans 16 amino acids. From germline, CDR1 is LNHNV and CDR2 YYDKDF (reference sequence). The CDR3 bases are TGTGCCACCAGCATGAGCGGGAGGGGTAACACCGGGGAGCTGTTTTTT. As protein: CATSMSGRGNTGELFF.

There are many counts of this clone. This chain uses TRBV19 with TRBJ2-7, with 7 bases that match TRBD2. Unmatched junction bases numbered 8, after V lost 6 bases and J lost 0 bases. CDR3 length: 15 residues. Germline V gene sequence: CDR1 LNHDA, CDR2 SQIVND (reference sequence). The CDR3 bases are TGTGCCAGTAGCACCAGCGGGACGGGCTCCTACGAGCAGTACTTC. This translates into CASSTSGTGSYEQYF.

This clone came up once. The gene calls are TRBV4-2 and TRBJ1-5; no definite D call. From germline, CDR1 is LGHNA and CDR2 YNFKEQ. The CDR3 runs to 15 residues. V dropped 0 bases and J dropped 2 bases, with 8 bases sitting between them. CDR3 protein: CASSQEYSGNQPQHF. CDR3 nucleotides: TGTGCCAGCAGCCAAGAGTACTCCGGCAATCAGCCCCAGCATTTT.

There are a few counts of this clone. This chain joins TRBV9 and TRBJ2-1; D perhaps matches TRBD2 (5 bases). The CDR3 consists of 12 residues. V was clipped by 0 bases and J by 10 bases, with 8 bases between them. Per the germline V gene, CDR1 is SGDLS and CDR2 is YYNGEE. The CDR3 DNA reads TGTGCCAGCAGCGTAGACATAGCGGAGCAGTTCTTC. Translation: CASSVDIAEQFF.

The chain has TRBV6-5 and TRBJ2-1; D ambiguous. From germline, CDR1 is MNHEY and CDR2 SVGAGI. V was shortened by 6 bases and J by 2 bases, with 14 bases between the two germline ends. The CDR3 spans 15 residues. The CDR3 spells CASSYRATTYNEQFF. The CDR3 region has the DNA TGTGCCAGCAGCTACCGGGCGACCACCTACAATGAGCAGTTCTTC.

The V call is TRBV11-2, the J call TRBJ2-7; D is unresolved. Trimming shortened V by 4 bases and J by 6 bases, and 10 bases separated the two germline ends. Germline-derived CDR1 and CDR2 are SGHAT and FQNNGV. This CDR3 spans 12 amino acids. CDR3 bases: TGTGCCAGCAGCTCGCTCCCGGGCGAGCAGTACTTC. Protein product: CASSSLPGEQYF.

The gene calls are TRBV7-9 and TRBJ2-3, with 11 bases matching TRBD2. The V gene's germline CDR1 is SEHNR and CDR2 FQNEAQ (reference sequence). This CDR3 region has 15 residues. Trimming took 1 base from V and 5 from J; bases not matched to a gene: 2. CDR3 DNA: TGTGCCAGCAGCTTAGTAGCGGGAGGGGGAGATACGCAGTATTTT. It is translated as CASSLVAGGGDTQYF.

The rearrangement links TRBV7-9 to TRBJ2-5, with 8 bases fitting TRBD1. The CDR3 is 17 residues long. CDR1 and CDR2 (germline): SEHNR, FQNEAQ (reference sequence). J was trimmed by 1 base and V by 6 bases; bases with no gene match: 13. This CDR3 is CASSRRMARGLQETQYF. The CDR3 bases are TGTGCCAGCAGTCGCAGGATGGCCAGGGGGCTCCAAGAGACCCAGTACTTC.

CDR3 loop: CASSANADRGHNEQFF. The CDR3 DNA sequence: TGTGCCAGCAGTGCAAACGCGGACAGGGGTCACAATGAGCAGTTCTTC. The chain couples TRBV25-1 to TRBJ2-1, with 9 bases identical to TRBD1. V dropped 4 bases and J dropped 5; count of bases not matched to a gene: 9. The CDR3 totals 16 residues. Germline V gene lookup returns CDR1 MGHDK and CDR2 SYGVNS.

The chain recombines TRBV28 with TRBJ2-1; D possibly corresponds to TRBD2 (6 bases). The V end lost 3 bases, the J end lost 3 bases, and 12 bases lay between the germline ends. This CDR3 is 15 amino acids long. Germline V gives CDR1 MDHEN, CDR2 SYDVKM. The CDR3 here is CASSLGGPLYNEQFF. The CDR3 coding sequence is TGTGCCAGCAGTTTGGGGGGTCCCCTCTACAATGAGCAGTTCTTC.

This clone was counted a few times. V usage is TRBV19 and J usage is TRBJ1-2; D gene unclear. This CDR3 comprises 12 residues. Germline values: CDR1 LNHDA, CDR2 SQIVND (reference sequence). V was clipped by 5 bases and J by 3 bases, with 7 bases between them. CDR3 DNA: TGTGCCAGTAGTTGGGTGGACTATGGCTACACCTTC. Its protein product is CASSWVDYGYTF.

On this clone itself: One end of the junction fails to match germline, which may point to a read error. The gene calls are TRBV6-1 and TRBJ1-4; D remains unclear. CDR1 MNHNS and CDR2 SASEGT come from the germline V gene. The CDR3 runs to 15 residues. The CDR3 sequence is CASSGSSLIQKKVFF. The DNA of the CDR3 is TGTGCCAGCAGTGGCTCCTCGCTCATCCAGAAAAAAGTGTTTTTT.

The chain recombines TRBV28 with TRBJ2-7, with TRBD1 matching 10 bases. The CDR3 is 15 residues long. Unmatched junction bases numbered 6, after V lost 0 bases and J lost 7 bases. The germline V gene encodes CDR1 MDHEN and CDR2 SYDVKM. This CDR3 reads CASSLWTGGLYEQYF. CDR3 nucleotides: TGTGCCAGCAGTTTATGGACAGGGGGCCTTTATGAGCAGTACTTC.

The genes are TRBV5-6 and TRBJ2-1; TRBD2 matches at 7 bases. After removal of 2 bases from V and 1 base from J, the junction contained 3 bases not matched to a gene. This CDR3 is built from 15 residues. CDR1 and CDR2 (germline): SGHDT, YYEEEE. CDR3 amino acids: CASSLAGRSYNEQFF. For the CDR3, the DNA is TGTGCCAGCAGCTTAGCGGGACGGTCCTACAATGAGCAGTTCTTC. The variable domain in full, completed from reference TRBV5-6 and TRBJ2-1, reads DAGVTQSPTHLIKTRGQQVTLRCSPKSGHDTVSWYQQALGQGPQFIFQYYEEEERQRGNFPDRFSGHQFPNYSSELNVNALLLGDSALYLCASSLAGRSYNEQFFGPGTRLTVL.

This chain uses TRBV6-5 with TRBJ1-2; 9 nucleotides agree with TRBD1. Germline V lookup: CDR1 MNHEY, CDR2 SVGAGI. V lost 2 bases to trimming and J lost 5 bases; unmatched junction nucleotides: 6. CDR3 length: 15 amino acids. In DNA, the CDR3 is TGTGCCAGCAGTTACCAGCGGGACAGGGCTTATGGCTACACCTTC. It encodes CASSYQRDRAYGYTF.

For the CDR3, the DNA is TGTGCCAGCAGCCCCGGACAGGTGAAAAATGAAAAACTGTTTTTT. As protein: CASSPGQVKNEKLFF. This sequence joins TRBV9 and TRBJ1-4, with TRBD1 matching 7 bases. Germline CDR1 is SGDLS and CDR2 is YYNGEE. V gave up 4 bases and J gave up 5 bases; unmatched junction bases: 8. This CDR3 has 15 amino acids. Combining the CDR3 with reference TRBV9 and TRBJ1-4 gives the whole variable domain DSGVTQTPKHLITATGQRVTLRCSPRSGDLSVYWYQQSLDQGLQFLIQYYNGEERAKGNILERFSAQQFPDLHSELNLSSLELGDSALYFCASSPGQVKNEKLFFGSGTQLSVL.

The chain links TRBV5-4 to TRBJ2-1; 8 bases align to TRBD2. The CDR3 totals 16 residues. V shed 4 bases and J 5 bases; nucleotides not matched to a gene: 11. The germline gives CDR1 SGHNT, CDR2 YYREEE (reference sequence). The CDR3: CASSPGGGRPNNEQFF. The CDR3 coding sequence is TGTGCCAGCAGCCCCGGAGGCGGGAGGCCCAACAATGAGCAGTTCTTC.

This chain uses TRBV11-1 with TRBJ2-7; possibly TRBD1 for D (5 bases). CDR3 length: 14 residues. Germline assignment: CDR1 SGHAT and CDR2 FQDESV (reference sequence). Trimming removed 1 base at V and 5 bases at J, with 12 bases between. The CDR3 here is CASSLGGSRNEQYF. CDR3 bases: TGTGCCAGCAGCTTAGGGGGCAGTCGGAACGAGCAGTACTTC.

The rearrangement joins TRBV5-6 to TRBJ1-5; 7 bases fit TRBD1. Germline loops: CDR1 SGHDT, CDR2 YYEEEE. The CDR3 has 18 amino acids. With V trimmed by 4 bases and J by 0 bases, 13 bases remained unmatched. The CDR3 loop is CASSPWGTALLSNQPQHF. The CDR3 region has the DNA TGTGCCAGCAGCCCCTGGGGGACAGCTCTACTTAGCAATCAGCCCCAGCATTTT.

The chain carries TRBV5-1 and TRBJ2-2; 9 nucleotides align to TRBD2. V lost 4 bases to trimming and J lost 7 bases; unmatched junction nucleotides: 8. Per germline, CDR1 SGHRS and CDR2 YFSETQ. This CDR3 is built from 15 residues. The CDR3 nucleotides are TGCGCCAGCAGCCTAGGGACTAGCAGGAGCGGGGAGCTGTTTTTT. Protein: CASSLGTSRSGELFF.

The chain is built from TRBV7-3 and TRBJ2-1; D is tentatively TRBD1 or TRBD2 (5 bases each). V dropped 2 bases and J dropped 5 bases, with 19 bases sitting between them. The CDR3 consists of 17 residues. Germline lookup yields CDR1 SGHTA and CDR2 FQGTGA. In nucleotides, the CDR3 is TGTGCCAGCAGCTTATACTGGGACCCGGCGCAGGACAATGAGCAGTTCTTC. Its protein is CASSLYWDPAQDNEQFF.

This clone was observed once. The chain couples TRBV4-3 to TRBJ2-7; D is unclear. The V gene's germline CDR1 is LGHNA and CDR2 YSLEER. Trimming cost V 0 bases and J 2 bases, with 11 bases left between them. The CDR3 sequence is 15 residues long. The CDR3 here is CASSQDRLQPYEQYF. The CDR3 DNA is TGCGCCAGCAGCCAAGATAGGCTCCAACCCTACGAGCAGTACTTC.

The chain is built from TRBV28 and TRBJ1-3, with a weak D call TRBD1 (5 bases). This CDR3 contains 14 residues. CDR1 is MDHEN, CDR2 SYDVKM, per germline. Trimming cost V 3 bases and J 4 bases, with 10 bases left between them. DNA for the CDR3: TGTGCCAGCAGTTTGCTAGGGGACGGAAACACCATATATTTT. Amino acid sequence: CASSLLGDGNTIYF.

This sequence joins TRBV6-5 and TRBJ2-1; D unclear. V gave up 0 bases and J gave up 5 bases, with 14 bases separating them. The CDR3 loop spans 16 amino acids. Germline V gives CDR1 MNHEY, CDR2 SVGAGI. This CDR3 reads CASSYSIGQAHNEQFF. The CDR3 DNA reads TGTGCCAGCAGTTACTCGATAGGCCAGGCTCACAATGAGCAGTTCTTC.